This TCR beta chain was sequenced in a study of T-cell memory formation after mild COVID-19. Overall study context: Largely donor-specific sequence clusters came from a couple of donors.

This clonotype was observed many times. The antigen remains unidentified. The study, taken as a whole, reports: The main location of contracting CD4+ clones was CM and EM, and that of contracting CD8+ clones was EMRA. A second wave of clones peaked on day 37, and their SARS-CoV-2 specificity went unconfirmed.

Using constant-segment primers, 5'RACE produced TCR alpha and TCR beta cDNA libraries carrying sample barcodes and UMIs. MiXCR, applied by TCRdb to the 5' RACE reads, yields one record per CDR3 protein. This sample has roughly 450,000 distinct CDR3 sequences, with 18% found just once. CDR1 SGHRS and CDR2 YFSETQ come from the germline V gene. V gave up 1 base and J gave up 8 bases; unmatched junction bases: 9. The CDR3 runs to 15 residues. The receptor was derived from an adult woman who had mild COVID-19 (a few samples of this study predate the infection). Cell type and time point are not known. The chain links TRBV5-1 to TRBJ2-1, with 7 nucleotides matching TRBD2. Input material: PBMCs or a T cell subset sorted from them (not recorded which). CDR3 loop: CASSLWQREGDEQFF. The CDR3 nucleotides read TGCGCCAGCAGCTTGTGGCAGCGGGAAGGCGATGAGCAGTTCTTC. The whole variable domain, filled in from reference TRBV5-1 and TRBJ2-1, reads KAGVTQTPRYLIKTRGQQVTLSCSPISGHRSVSWYQQTPGQGLQFLFEYFSETQRNKGNFPGRFSGRQFSNSRSEMNVSTLELGDSALYLCASSLWQREGDEQFFGPGTRLTVL.